This entry describes one T cell receptor beta chain. The method was immunoSEQ multiplex PCR; TCRdb's version includes in-frame clones alone and lacks a portion of them. The sample lists 470,000 or so clones, 80% to 90% occurring once. The data were taken from a study of blood T cell repertoires in COVID-19. Germline lookup yields CDR1 MGHDK and CDR2 SYGVNS. Trimming pared 5 bases from V and 3 bases from J, leaving 17 bases between. This CDR3 has 15 amino acids. This clonotype originated in a human donor in a cohort sampled during active COVID-19. Sequencing used peripheral blood. This sequence joins TRBV25-1 and TRBJ2-7; possible D gene TRBD1, 5 bases. CDR3 residues: CASSPDSLPFYEQYF. In nucleotides, the CDR3 is TGTGCCAGCAGTCCCGACAGCTTGCCGTTCTACGAGCAGTACTTC.